These T cell receptor beta chains were read from a single sample in a study of monozygotic twins with inflammatory bowel disease. TCRdb re-called the 5' RACE reads and catalogs CDR3 proteins one per entry, DNA excluded. The sample features under 350,000 distinct CDR3 sequences, with 5.6% in its top ten. The sample consisted of blood. The receptors were sampled from a human donor with ulcerative colitis or Crohn's disease, or a healthy co-twin of an affected twin (not recorded which). CDR3s include the opening cysteine and the closing phenylalanine or tryptophan.

V	J	CDR3
TRBV12-5	TRBJ2-1	CASAPGTSGFDEQFF
TRBV3-1	TRBJ2-2	CASSQALGTGGLNTGELFF
TRBV10-3	TRBJ2-1	CAISRLTSGSINEQFF
TRBV7-9	TRBJ1-3	CASSYRGYGNTIYF
TRBV2	TRBJ1-1	CASSASQLDTEAFF
TRBV20-1	TRBJ2-1	CSAYAGTSGNEQFF
TRBV10-3	TRBJ2-2	CAISVQGPGELFF
TRBV9	TRBJ2-7	CASSDGTSGRAYEQYF
TRBV2	TRBJ1-5	CASRKETNQPQHF
TRBV5-1	TRBJ2-7	CASSQMGTADLTYEQYF
TRBV25-1	TRBJ2-5	CASSEFTAQETQYF
TRBV29-1	TRBJ1-2	CSVFGVSYGYTF
TRBV7-6	TRBJ2-6	CASSRGYKRSGANVLTF
TRBV7-3	TRBJ1-5	CASSITIYAQTCNQPQHF
TRBV4-2	TRBJ2-1	CASSQALSRTRNEQFF
TRBV2	TRBJ2-1	CASTRLAGGRSSYNEQFF
TRBV28	TRBJ1-1	CASISRGRGTEAFF
TRBV7-2	TRBJ2-5	CASSPRRGHQETQYF
TRBV4-3	TRBJ1-5	CASSQDGTGQQPQHF
TRBV6-2/TRBV6-3	TRBJ2-5	CATSYSIVFETEETQYF
TRBV18	TRBJ2-2	CASSPRTNLGGELFF
TRBV5-6	TRBJ2-1	CASSERLAGGISYNEQFF
TRBV14	TRBJ2-5	CASSRGLKETQYF
TRBV6-5	TRBJ2-1	CASSYSTGGYEQFF
TRBV2	TRBJ2-2	CASGRLITGELFF
TRBV12-3/TRBV12-4	TRBJ2-2	CASIEQRNTGELFF
TRBV6-2/TRBV6-3	TRBJ1-5	CASSPGQGLLSNQPQHF
TRBV9	TRBJ2-7	CASSPSYPGVGEQYF
TRBV30	TRBJ1-3	CAWRTGGSSGNTIHF
TRBV6-6	TRBJ2-7	CASSHEAPSYEQYF
TRBV7-2	TRBJ2-1	CASSPDLGYNEQFF
TRBV6-1	TRBJ1-4	CASRVGTAYNEKLFF
TRBV9	TRBJ2-6	CASSVGGLSGANVLTF
TRBV7-2	TRBJ2-1	CASSLFGSSGFF
TRBV7-2	TRBJ2-3	CASGGGRPSTDTQYF
TRBV6-6	TRBJ2-7	CASSLLTGIEEQYF
TRBV4-3	TRBJ2-5	CASSQGLKETQYF
TRBV5-1	TRBJ2-1	CASSLGLPNSCNEQFF
TRBV12-3/TRBV12-4	TRBJ2-5	CASSFGGRETQYF
TRBV6-2/TRBV6-3	TRBJ2-1	CASRLAGDNEQFF
TRBV7-3	TRBJ2-3	CASSLEKTDTQYF
TRBV7-2	TRBJ2-2	CASSTRVDGELFF
TRBV5-4	TRBJ1-1	CASSPQWRGTEAFF
TRBV21-1	TRBJ1-1	CASTGSTAEAFF
TRBV6-1	TRBJ2-3	CASSLSGVSTDTQYF
TRBV20-1	TRBJ2-7	CSARASGRNYEQYF